This T cell receptor beta chain was retrieved from a study of blood T cells in healthy people across ages. General study points: With naive T cell percentage, TCR beta diversity showed a strong correlation.

Through a sample-barcoded 5' primer and a J-beta primer mix, a second PCR was run for about 7 to 12 cycles. Each CDR3 protein gets one entry after TCRdb re-called the 5' RACE reads with MiXCR. The sample consists of fewer than 700,000 distinct CDR3 sequences, around 48% of them appearing once. Comments on this clonotype: Its cognate antigen is unknown.

The source material was blood. This receptor was taken from an elderly man in good health.

The CDR3 sequence: CASTGRYYGYTF. CDR3 coding DNA: TGTGCCAGCACCGGGAGGTACTATGGCTACACCTTC. The rearrangement uses TRBV12-3 or TRBV12-4 and TRBJ1-2; D unresolved. The CDR3 totals 12 residues. Deletions cut 7 bases from V and 3 bases from J, with 9 bases between.